A selection of T cell receptor beta chains follows, all from one sample in a study of CD8 T cells in ankylosing spondylitis. One entry per CDR3 protein, called by TCRdb with MiXCR from the 5' RACE reads. This table holds about 160,000 distinct CDR3 sequences, roughly 18% found once. The sequencing input was blood, either unsorted or a sorted T cell fraction (not recorded which). These TCRs come from a male donor with ankylosing spondylitis or in good health (not recorded which). The CDR3 runs from the conserved cysteine through the conserved F or W. The order of the fields is CDR3 protein, CDR3 DNA, D gene, J gene, V gene, clone size. D genes are given only for firm matches. Expanded clones are given a class, and other clones once, few, many or no size at all.

CASSSLVGLAGVSGVF	TGTGCCAGCAGTTCCCTTGTGGGACTAGCGGGAGTTAGTGGGGTCTTC	TRBD2	TRBJ2-7	TRBV28	NA
CASSQDRAEEAFF	TGTGCCAGCAGCCAAGATAGGGCAGAAGAAGCTTTCTTT	NA	TRBJ1-1	TRBV3-1	many
CASSLGVGSYEQYF	TGTGCCAGCAGCTTAGGGGTCGGCTCCTACGAGCAGTACTTC	NA	TRBJ2-7	TRBV7-6	few
CASSPTGQNGAEQYF	TGTGCCAGCAGTCCCACCGGACAGAACGGGGCCGAGCAGTACTTC	NA	TRBJ2-7	TRBV28	few
CASSRFGTSGTYEQYF	TGTGCCAGCAGCCGCTTCGGGACTAGCGGGACCTACGAGCAGTACTTC	TRBD2	TRBJ2-7	TRBV5-6	many
CAWSVGSGNSEQYF	TGTGCCTGGAGTGTTGGTAGCGGGAACTCCGAGCAGTACTTC	TRBD2	TRBJ2-7	TRBV30	NA
CSARPSYTEQFF	TGCAGTGCTAGACCCTCCTACACTGAGCAGTTCTTC	NA	TRBJ2-1	TRBV20-1	NA
CSVSPPGPGELFF	TGCAGCGTTAGCCCCCCGGGTCCCGGGGAGCTGTTTTTT	NA	TRBJ2-2	TRBV29-1	NA
CSAHPGLTTDTQYF	TGCAGTGCCCACCCGGGACTAACCACAGATACGCAGTATTTT	TRBD2	TRBJ2-3	TRBV20-1	many
CSVETNTDTQYF	TGCAGCGTTGAAACAAACACAGATACGCAGTATTTT	NA	TRBJ2-3	TRBV29-1	many
CASSLVNRVGYGYTF	TGTGCCAGCAGTTTAGTAAACAGGGTCGGCTATGGCTACACCTTC	NA	TRBJ1-2	TRBV28	NA
CAISGRGSSYEQYF	TGTGCCATCTCGGGCAGGGGGTCCTCCTACGAGCAGTACTTC	TRBD1	TRBJ2-7	TRBV10-3	many
CASSYFGIYNEQFF	TGTGCCAGCAGTTACTTCGGGATCTACAATGAGCAGTTCTTC	NA	TRBJ2-1	TRBV6-5	many
CATPPAASGDSTDTQYF	TGTGCCACCCCTCCGGCAGCCTCAGGGGATAGCACAGATACGCAGTATTTT	NA	TRBJ2-3	TRBV24-1	many
CASSLGPTLTGTQYF	TGCGCCAGCAGCTTGGGCCCCACCCTAACAGGGACCCAGTACTTC	NA	TRBJ2-5	TRBV5-1	NA
CSASTGVGSYNEQFF	TGCAGTGCTAGTACAGGGGTCGGCTCCTACAATGAGCAGTTCTTC	TRBD1	TRBJ2-1	TRBV20-1	NA
CSVARATEAFF	TGCAGCGTTGCGCGGGCCACTGAAGCTTTCTTT	NA	TRBJ1-1	TRBV29-1	NA
CASSFGGERYIQYF	TGTGCCAGCAGTTTTGGTGGGGAGAGGTACATTCAGTACTTC	NA	TRBJ2-4	TRBV28	many
CSVGDRVIYGYTF	TGCAGCGTTGGGGACAGGGTAATCTATGGCTACACCTTC	TRBD1	TRBJ1-2	TRBV29-1	many
CASSDAALGTGELFF	TGTGCCAGCAGTGACGCCGCTTTGGGGACCGGGGAGCTGTTTTTT	NA	TRBJ2-2	TRBV6-1	NA
CASSSGQGPMNTEAFF	TGCGCCAGCAGCTCCGGACAGGGCCCTATGAACACTGAAGCTTTCTTT	TRBD1	TRBJ1-1	TRBV5-1	few
CASTPVADSYNEQFF	TGCGCCAGCACCCCCGTAGCGGACTCCTACAATGAGCAGTTCTTC	NA	TRBJ2-1	TRBV5-1	NA
CASSQVFDTSGSVGSYNEQFF	TGCGCCAGCAGCCAAGTTTTTGATACTAGCGGGAGCGTTGGGTCCTACAATGAGCAGTTCTTC	TRBD2	TRBJ2-1	TRBV4-1	few
CSARTSGTSTDTQYF	TGCAGTGCCAGGACTAGCGGCACTAGCACAGATACGCAGTATTTT	TRBD2	TRBJ2-3	TRBV20-1	NA
CATSDFSNEQFF	TGTGCCACCAGTGATTTTAGTAATGAGCAGTTCTTC	NA	TRBJ2-1	TRBV24-1	many
CSAREALPYEQYF	TGCAGTGCTAGAGAAGCGTTACCCTACGAGCAGTACTTC	NA	TRBJ2-7	TRBV20-1	many